This T cell receptor (beta chain) is from a study of identical twins. All of the donors were Caucasians in good health. This clonotype has more than one count but fewer than ten. Its antigen is unknown. From the 5' RACE reads, TCRdb called clonotypes with MiXCR, one entry per CDR3 protein. The table records some 730,000 distinct CDR3 sequences, roughly 18% of them present only once. Study-wide points: Clonotypes of the beta chain that were abundant in cord blood carried fewer insertions (memory repertoires showed none).

The same sample was also used in a study of T cells expressing NK-cell markers. That report adds: In the group of eight sequenced donors, seven were HCMV-seropositive and one was seronegative.

Input material: PBMCs. This receptor was taken from a woman aged 18 to 35 in good health.

The CDR3 region has the DNA TGTGCCAGCACTGGGGCGGGGGGGCTCTCCTACAATGAGCAGTTCTTC. It is translated as CASTGAGGLSYNEQFF. The chain recombines TRBV12-3 or TRBV12-4 with TRBJ2-1; 9 nucleotides agree with TRBD2. There are 16 residues in the CDR3. Trimming removed 7 bases from V and 0 bases from J; junction bases left unmatched: 7.